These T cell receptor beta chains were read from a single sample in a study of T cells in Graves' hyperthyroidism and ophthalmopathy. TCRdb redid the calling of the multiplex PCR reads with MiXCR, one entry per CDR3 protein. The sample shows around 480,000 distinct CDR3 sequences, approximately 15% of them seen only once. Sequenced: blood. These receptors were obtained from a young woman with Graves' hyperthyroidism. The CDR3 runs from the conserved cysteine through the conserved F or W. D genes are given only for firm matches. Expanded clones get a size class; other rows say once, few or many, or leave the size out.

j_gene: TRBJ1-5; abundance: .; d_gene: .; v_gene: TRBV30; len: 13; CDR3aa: CAWRDSSNQPQHF; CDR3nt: TGTGCCTGGAGGGACAGTTCAAATCAGCCCCAGCATTTT
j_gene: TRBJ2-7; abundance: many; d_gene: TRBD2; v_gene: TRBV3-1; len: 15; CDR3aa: CASTTIAGGTYEQYF; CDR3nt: TGTGCCAGCACCACAATAGCGGGAGGGACCTACGAGCAGTACTTC
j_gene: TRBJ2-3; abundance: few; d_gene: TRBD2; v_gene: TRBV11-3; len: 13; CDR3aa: CASSLVLAGEKYF; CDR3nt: TGTGCCAGCAGCTTAGTCCTAGCGGGAGAGAAGTATTTT
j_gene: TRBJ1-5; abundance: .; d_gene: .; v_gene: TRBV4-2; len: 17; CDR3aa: CASSQDWGGPLNQPQHF; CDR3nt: TGTGCCAGCAGCCAAGATTGGGGGGGCCCGTTAAATCAGCCCCAGCATTTT
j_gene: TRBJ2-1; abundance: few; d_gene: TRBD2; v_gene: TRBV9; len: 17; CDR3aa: CASSVAWASGRGDEQFF; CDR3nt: TGTGCCAGCAGCGTAGCTTGGGCTAGCGGGAGGGGGGATGAGCAGTTCTTC
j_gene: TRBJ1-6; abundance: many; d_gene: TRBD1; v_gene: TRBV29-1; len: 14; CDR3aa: CSARGQGDNSPLHF; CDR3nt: TGCAGCGCCCGGGGACAGGGGGATAATTCACCCCTCCACTTT
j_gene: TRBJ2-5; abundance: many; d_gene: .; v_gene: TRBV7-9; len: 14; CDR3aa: CASSFLSGQETQYF; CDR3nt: TGTGCCAGCAGCTTTCTGAGCGGCCAAGAGACCCAGTACTTC
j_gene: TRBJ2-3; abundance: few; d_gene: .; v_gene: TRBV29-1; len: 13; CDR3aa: CSVDLLTTDTQYF; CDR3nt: TGCAGCGTGGATCTCCTAACCACAGATACGCAGTATTTT
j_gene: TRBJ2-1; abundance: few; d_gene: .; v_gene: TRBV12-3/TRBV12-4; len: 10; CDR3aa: CASSHGEQFF; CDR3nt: TGTGCCAGCTCACACGGTGAGCAGTTCTTC
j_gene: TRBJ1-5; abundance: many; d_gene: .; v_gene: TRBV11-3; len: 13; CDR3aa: CASSLDSQQPQHF; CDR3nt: TGTGCCAGCAGCTTAGACTCGCAACAGCCCCAGCATTTT
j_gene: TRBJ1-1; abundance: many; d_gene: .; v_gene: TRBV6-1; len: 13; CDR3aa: CASSPGFGAEAFF; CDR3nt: TGTGCCAGCAGTCCAGGGTTTGGCGCTGAAGCTTTCTTT
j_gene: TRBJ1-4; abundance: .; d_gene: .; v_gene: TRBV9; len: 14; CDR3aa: CASSVRAGSEKLFF; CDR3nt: TGTGCCAGCAGCGTACGAGCAGGAAGCGAAAAACTGTTTTTT
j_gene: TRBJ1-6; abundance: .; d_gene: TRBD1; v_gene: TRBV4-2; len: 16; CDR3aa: CASSQGRDSNNSPLHF; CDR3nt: TGTGCCAGCAGCCAAGGAAGGGACAGCAATAATTCACCCCTCCACTTT
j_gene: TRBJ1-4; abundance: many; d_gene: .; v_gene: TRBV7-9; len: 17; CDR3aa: CASSLARRTVVNEKLFF; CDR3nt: TGTGCCAGCAGCTTAGCCCGCCGGACAGTCGTTAATGAAAAACTGTTTTTT
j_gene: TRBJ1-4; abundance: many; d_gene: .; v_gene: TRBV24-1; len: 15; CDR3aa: CATSETGATNEKLFF; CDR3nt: TGTGCCACCAGTGAGACAGGTGCAACTAATGAAAAACTGTTTTTT
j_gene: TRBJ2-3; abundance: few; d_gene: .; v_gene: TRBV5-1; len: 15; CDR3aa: CASSLEPVSTDTQYF; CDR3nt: TGCGCCAGCAGCTTGGAGCCGGTTAGCACAGATACGCAGTATTTT
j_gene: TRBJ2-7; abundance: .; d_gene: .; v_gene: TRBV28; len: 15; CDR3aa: CASSFYLQGIDEQYF; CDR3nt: TGTGCCAGCAGCTTCTATCTACAGGGCATAGACGAGCAGTACTTC
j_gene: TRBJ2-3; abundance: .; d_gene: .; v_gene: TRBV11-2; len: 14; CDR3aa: CASTQWGLGDTQYF; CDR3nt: TGTGCCAGCACCCAATGGGGGTTAGGAGATACGCAGTATTTT
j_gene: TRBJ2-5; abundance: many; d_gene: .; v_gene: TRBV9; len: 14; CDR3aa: CASSVMGIQETQYF; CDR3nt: TGTGCCAGCAGCGTAATGGGGATCCAAGAGACCCAGTACTTC
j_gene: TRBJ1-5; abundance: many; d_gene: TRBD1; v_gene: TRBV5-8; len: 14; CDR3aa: CASSLGQGRQPQHF; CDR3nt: TGTGCCAGCAGCTTGGGACAGGGTCGTCAGCCCCAGCATTTT
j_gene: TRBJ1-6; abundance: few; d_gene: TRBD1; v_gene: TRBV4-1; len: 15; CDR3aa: CASADRGLSDSPLHF; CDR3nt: TGCGCCAGCGCTGACAGGGGACTTTCGGACTCACCCCTCCACTTT
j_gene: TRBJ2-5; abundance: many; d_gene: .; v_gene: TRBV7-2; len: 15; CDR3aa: CASSPTRGWQETQYF; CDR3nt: TGTGCCAGCAGCCCAACCCGGGGTTGGCAAGAGACCCAGTACTTC
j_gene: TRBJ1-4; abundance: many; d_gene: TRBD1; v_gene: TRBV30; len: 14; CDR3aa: CAWSGGQGSEKLFF; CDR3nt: TGTGCCTGGAGTGGGGGACAGGGGTCAGAAAAACTGTTTTTT
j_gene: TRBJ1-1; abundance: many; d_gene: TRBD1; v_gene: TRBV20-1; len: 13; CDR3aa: CSARATGGTEAFF; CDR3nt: TGCAGTGCTAGAGCCACAGGGGGCACTGAAGCTTTCTTT
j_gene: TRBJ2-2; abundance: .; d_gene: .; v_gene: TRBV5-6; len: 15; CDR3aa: CASSLYLSGGGELFF; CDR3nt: TGTGCCAGCAGCCTTTACCTATCTGGGGGTGGGGAGCTGTTTTTT
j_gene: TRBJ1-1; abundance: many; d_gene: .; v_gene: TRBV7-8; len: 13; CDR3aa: CASSPRWNTEAFF; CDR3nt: TGTGCCAGCAGCCCCAGATGGAACACTGAAGCTTTCTTT
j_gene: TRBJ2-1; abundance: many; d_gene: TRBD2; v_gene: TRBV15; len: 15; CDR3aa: CATSRDGGRANEQFF; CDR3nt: TGTGCCACCAGCAGAGATGGCGGGAGGGCCAATGAGCAGTTCTTC
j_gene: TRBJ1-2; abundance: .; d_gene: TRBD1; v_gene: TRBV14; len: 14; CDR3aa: CASSHVGQGDGYTF; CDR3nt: TGTGCCAGCAGCCACGTGGGACAGGGGGATGGCTACACCTTC
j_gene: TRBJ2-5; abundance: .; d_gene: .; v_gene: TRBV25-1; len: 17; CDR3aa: CASSEYIKEGFQETQYF; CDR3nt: TGTGCCAGCAGTGAATATATAAAGGAAGGTTTCCAAGAGACCCAGTACTTC
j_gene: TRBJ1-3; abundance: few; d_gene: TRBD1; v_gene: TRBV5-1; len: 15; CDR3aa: CASSFTGGSGNTIYF; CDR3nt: TGCGCCAGCAGCTTCACAGGGGGCTCTGGAAACACCATATATTTT
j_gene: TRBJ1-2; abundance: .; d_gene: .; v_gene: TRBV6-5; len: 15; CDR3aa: CASSYRSASGGGYTF; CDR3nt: TGTGCCAGCAGTTACAGATCTGCGTCCGGGGGTGGCTACACCTTC
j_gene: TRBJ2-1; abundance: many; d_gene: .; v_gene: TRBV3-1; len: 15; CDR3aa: CASSQVDFPGNEQFF; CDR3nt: TGTGCCAGCAGCCAAGTGGACTTCCCAGGGAATGAGCAGTTCTTC
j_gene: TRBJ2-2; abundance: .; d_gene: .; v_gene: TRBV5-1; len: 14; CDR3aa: CATTWSANTGELFF; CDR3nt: TGCGCCACAACATGGTCAGCGAACACCGGGGAGCTGTTTTTT
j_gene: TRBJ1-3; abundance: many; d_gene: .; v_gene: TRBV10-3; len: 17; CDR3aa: CAISFQRQGSPGNTIYF; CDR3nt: TGTGCCATCAGCTTCCAGAGGCAGGGGAGTCCGGGAAACACCATATATTTT
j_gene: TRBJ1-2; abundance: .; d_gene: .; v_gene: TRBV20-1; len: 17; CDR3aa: CSARSRAGGQDIYGYTF; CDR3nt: TGCAGTGCTAGGTCTAGAGCGGGGGGGCAGGATATCTATGGCTACACCTTC
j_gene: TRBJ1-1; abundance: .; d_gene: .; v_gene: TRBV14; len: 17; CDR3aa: CASSRRTPLQVWTEAFF; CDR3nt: TGTGCCAGCAGCCGACGGACCCCCCTCCAGGTGTGGACTGAAGCTTTCTTT
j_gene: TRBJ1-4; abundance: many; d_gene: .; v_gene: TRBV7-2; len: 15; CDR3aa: CASSLGVGRSEKLFF; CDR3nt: TGTGCCAGCAGCTTAGGGGTGGGGCGAAGTGAAAAACTGTTTTTT
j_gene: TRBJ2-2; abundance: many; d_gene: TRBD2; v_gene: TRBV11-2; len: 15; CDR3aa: CASSFLAGATGELFF; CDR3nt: TGTGCCAGCAGCTTTCTAGCGGGAGCCACCGGGGAGCTGTTTTTT
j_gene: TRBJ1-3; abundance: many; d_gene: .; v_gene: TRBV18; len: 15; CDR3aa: CASSLDATSGNTIYF; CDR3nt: TGTGCCAGCTCACTAGACGCAACCTCGGGAAACACCATATATTTT
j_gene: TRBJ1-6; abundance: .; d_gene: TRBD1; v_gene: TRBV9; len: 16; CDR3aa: CASSPRGGQGASPLHF; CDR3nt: TGTGCCAGCAGCCCCCGGGGGGGACAGGGGGCATCACCCCTCCACTTT